This T cell receptor beta chain was sequenced during a study of T-cell memory formation after mild COVID-19. In the study overall: TCR clustering was largely donor specific.

Study-level results: Among contracting clones, CD4+ were mainly CM/EM and CD8+ enriched in EMRA. Whether second-wave clones peaking at day 37 were SARS-CoV-2 specific went unconfirmed.

5'RACE with constant-segment primers built TCRalpha and TCRbeta cDNA libraries with UMIs. TCRdb ran MiXCR on the 5' RACE reads and lists one entry per CDR3 protein. The sample includes 400,000 or so distinct CDR3 sequences, approximately 20% of them seen just once. As for this clonotype: Its specificity is not known.

The CDR3 is 15 amino acids. In germline, CDR1 is SGHTA, CDR2 FQGTGA. The V gene end was trimmed by 2 bases and the J gene end by 4 bases; junction bases not matched to a gene: 7. The clonotype comes from an adult woman who had mild COVID-19 (a few samples of this study predate the infection). Cell type and time point are not known. This rearrangement joins TRBV7-3 to TRBJ1-2; 7 nucleotides match TRBD1. The source material was PBMCs or a T cell subset sorted from them (not recorded which). CDR3 bases: TGTGCCAGCAGCTTAGAAGGGGGCATTGGCTATGGCTACACCTTC. Translating it yields CASSLEGGIGYGYTF. Full variable domain (outside the CDR3, taken from reference TRBV7-3 and TRBJ1-2): GAGVSQTPSNKVTEKGKYVELRCDPISGHTALYWYRQSLGQGPEFLIYFQGTGAADDSGLPNDRFFAVRPEGSVSTLKIQRTERGDSAVYLCASSLEGGIGYGYTFGSGTRLTVV.